This note documents a single T cell receptor beta chain sequence. Its antigen remains unidentified. Between the trimmed V and J ends, which lost 2 bases and 4 bases, there was a span of 14 bases. Germline V CDR1 and CDR2: SGHAT, FQNNGV. The CDR3 sequence is 15 residues long. The treatment here: oral pan-JAK inhibitor, 5-10 mg twice daily. The sample comes from a study of CD8+ T cells in alopecia areata. Sequencing templates came from extracted RNA that was reverse transcribed into cDNA. This table comes from immunoSEQ multiplex PCR, and its TCRdb copy is limited to in-frame clones, with some not included. The sample lists 150,000 to 200,000 clones; 60% to 70% were seen once. Whole-study findings and limits: In scalp samples, resident alphabeta T cells of normal skin are also sequenced.

The chain is built from TRBV11-2 and TRBJ1-2; TRBD1 might be the D (6 bases). The material sequenced was CD4+ T cells sorted from blood, taken at week 4, from a patient treated with tofacitinib. The sequence was collected from a human donor with alopecia areata. The CDR3 coding sequence is TGTGCCAGCAGCTTAAGCAAGGGGGGGGCCTATGGCTACACCTTC. Its translation: CASSLSKGGAYGYTF.